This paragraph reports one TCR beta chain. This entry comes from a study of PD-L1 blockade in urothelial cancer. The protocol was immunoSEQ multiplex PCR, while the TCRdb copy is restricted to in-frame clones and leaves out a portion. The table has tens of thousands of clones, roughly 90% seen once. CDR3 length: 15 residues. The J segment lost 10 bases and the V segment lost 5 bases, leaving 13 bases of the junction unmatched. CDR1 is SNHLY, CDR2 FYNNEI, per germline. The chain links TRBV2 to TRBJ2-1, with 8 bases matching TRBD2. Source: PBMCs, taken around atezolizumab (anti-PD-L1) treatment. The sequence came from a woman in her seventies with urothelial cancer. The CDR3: CASSRTSTSVGEQFF. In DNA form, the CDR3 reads TGTGCCAGCAGTAGGACTAGCACTAGCGTAGGCGAGCAGTTCTTC.